This T cell receptor (beta chain) appears in the sequencing data of a study of blood T cell repertoires in COVID-19. Study overall: Whether acute or convalescent, the COVID-19 samples came from the United States, Italy and Spain.

CDR1 and CDR2 from the germline V gene are SGHAT and FQDESV (reference sequence). This CDR3 spans 13 amino acids. V was shortened by 5 bases and J by 5 bases, with 9 bases between the two germline ends. This clone was seen a handful of times. Only in-frame clones appear in the TCRdb table, and some are missing; sequencing was by immunoSEQ multiplex PCR. The repertoire holds approximately 72,000 clones, with less than 85% as singletons. This rearrangement joins TRBV11-1 to TRBJ2-2, with unresolved D. The clonotype originates from a woman of 80 years or more with acute or convalescent COVID-19. The sequenced sample was peripheral blood. CDR3 coding DNA: TGTGCCAGCAGCCGTCAGACTACCGGGGAGCTGTTTTTT. Protein product: CASSRQTTGELFF.